The sequence of this TCR beta chain was determined in a study of CD8+CD57+ T cells in acquired aplastic anemia. Overall study results and limits: No significant difference in CD8+ Simpson's diversity was found between patients and controls.

By flow cytometry, patients selected for sequencing had shown an expansion of CD8+CD57+ cells. This clonotype came up many times. What it recognizes is unknown. TCR beta VDJ and CDR3 profiling used genomic DNA as template. A single record per CDR3 protein comes from TCRdb applying MiXCR to the reads. Counted here are about 240,000 distinct CDR3 sequences, 45% to 50% occurring once; the ten biggest clones make up approximately 8%. This CDR3 comprises 14 residues. Trimming pared 5 bases from V and 6 bases from J, leaving 13 bases between. Germline CDR1 reads KGHDR; CDR2 reads SFDVKD. The sample was sorted CD4+, CD8+, or CD8+CD57+ T cells (not recorded which) from PBMCs. The chain employs TRBV24-1 and TRBJ2-1; the D gene is possibly TRBD1 (5 bases). This receptor was identified in a human donor with aplastic anemia. The CDR3 reads CATSAQGEVNEQFF. The CDR3 DNA reads TGTGCCACCAGTGCCCAGGGCGAGGTCAATGAGCAGTTCTTC.